Each of the 2 T cell receptor beta chains below was sequenced from the same sample in a study of graft-versus-host responses after intestinal transplantation. These receptors have no identified antigens. TCRdb keeps only in-frame clones here, not all; method: immunoSEQ multiplex PCR. In the table there are about 130,000 clones, 90% to 95% of which are singletons. The sample here was unstimulated CD4+ T cells sorted from spleen or lymph node cells, taken before intestinal transplant. These receptors originate from a human donor who received an intestinal transplant.

In the case of this clone: This sample also contains other DNA sequences that code for the same CDR3. This chain connects TRBV7-9 to TRBJ1-1; perhaps TRBD1 as D (5 bases). Germline CDR1 reads SEHNR; CDR2 reads FQNEAQ (reference sequence). CDR3 length: 14 amino acids. V lost 5 bases and J 2 bases, leaving 12 bases between the germline ends. CDR3 sequence (DNA): TGTGCCAGCAGCCTTCAGGGACCAAACACTGAAGCTTTCTTT. Translating it yields CASSLQGPNTEAFF. Full variable domain (outside the CDR3, taken from reference TRBV7-9 and TRBJ1-1): DTGVSQNPRHKITKRGQNVTFRCDPISEHNRLYWYRQTLGQGPEFLTYFQNEAQLEKSRLLSDRFSAERPKGSFSTLEIQRTEQGDSAMYLCASSLQGPNTEAFFGQGTRLTVV.

The gene calls are TRBV6-5 and TRBJ1-1; TRBD1 is a possible D gene (6 bases). Germline loops: CDR1 MNHEY, CDR2 SVGAGI. The germline V and J ends were trimmed by 4 bases and 4 bases, with 16 bases remaining between them. This CDR3 is built from 15 residues. In DNA form, the CDR3 reads TGTGCCAGCAGTTCCTACAGGGCTGAAAGCACTGAAGCTTTCTTT. This encodes CASSSYRAESTEAFF.